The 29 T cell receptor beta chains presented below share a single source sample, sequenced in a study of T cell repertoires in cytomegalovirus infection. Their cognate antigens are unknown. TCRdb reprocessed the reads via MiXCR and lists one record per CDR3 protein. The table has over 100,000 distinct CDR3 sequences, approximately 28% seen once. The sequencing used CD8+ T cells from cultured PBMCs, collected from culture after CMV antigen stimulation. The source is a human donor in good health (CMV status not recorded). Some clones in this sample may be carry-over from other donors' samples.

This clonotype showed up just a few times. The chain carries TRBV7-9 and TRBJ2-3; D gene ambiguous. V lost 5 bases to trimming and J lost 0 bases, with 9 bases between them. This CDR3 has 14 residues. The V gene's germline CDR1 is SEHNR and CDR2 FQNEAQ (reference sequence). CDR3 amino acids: CASSHESSTDTQYF. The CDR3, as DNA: TGTGCCAGCAGCCATGAATCCAGCACAGATACGCAGTATTTT.

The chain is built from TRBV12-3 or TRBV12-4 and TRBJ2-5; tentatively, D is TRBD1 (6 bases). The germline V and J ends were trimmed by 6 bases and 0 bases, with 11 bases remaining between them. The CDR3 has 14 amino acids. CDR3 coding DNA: TGTGCCAGCAGCCCCCAGGGGAACCAAGAGACCCAGTACTTC. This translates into CASSPQGNQETQYF.

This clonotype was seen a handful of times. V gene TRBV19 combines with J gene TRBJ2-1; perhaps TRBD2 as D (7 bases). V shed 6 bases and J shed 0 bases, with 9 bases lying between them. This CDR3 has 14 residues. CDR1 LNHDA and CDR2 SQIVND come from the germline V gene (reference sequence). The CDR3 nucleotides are TGTGCCAGTAGAGGGGGGGTCTCCTACAATGAGCAGTTCTTC. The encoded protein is CASRGGVSYNEQFF.

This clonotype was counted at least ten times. The CDR3 sequence: CASSLPGQGTPLHF. DNA of the CDR3: TGTGCCAGCAGCTTACCGGGACAGGGGACACCCCTCCACTTT. The chain joins TRBV7-8 to TRBJ1-6; 10 bases fit TRBD1. Germline V CDR1 and CDR2: SGHVS, FQNEAQ. With 2 bases clipped from V and 11 bases from J, the junction kept 3 bases outside the gene matches. This CDR3 spans 14 amino acids.

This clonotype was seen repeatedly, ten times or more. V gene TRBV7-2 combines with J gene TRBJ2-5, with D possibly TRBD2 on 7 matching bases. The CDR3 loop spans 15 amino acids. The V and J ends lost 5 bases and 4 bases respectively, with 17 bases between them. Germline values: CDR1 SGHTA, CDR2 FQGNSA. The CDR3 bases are TGTGCCAGCAGCCCAATCGGGGGGCTGGCAGAGACCCAGTACTTC. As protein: CASSPIGGLAETQYF.

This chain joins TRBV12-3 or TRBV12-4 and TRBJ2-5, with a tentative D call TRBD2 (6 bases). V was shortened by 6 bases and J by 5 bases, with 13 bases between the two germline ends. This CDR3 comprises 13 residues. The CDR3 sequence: CASSWTSGETQYF. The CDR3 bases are TGTGCCAGCAGCTGGACAAGCGGGGAGACCCAGTACTTC.

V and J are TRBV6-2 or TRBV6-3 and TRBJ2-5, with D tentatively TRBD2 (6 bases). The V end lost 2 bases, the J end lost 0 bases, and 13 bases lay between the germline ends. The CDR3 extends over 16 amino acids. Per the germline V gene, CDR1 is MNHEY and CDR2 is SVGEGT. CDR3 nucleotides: TGTGCCAGCAGTTACCCAGGCCGGGACTACCAAGAGACCCAGTACTTC. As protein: CASSYPGRDYQETQYF.

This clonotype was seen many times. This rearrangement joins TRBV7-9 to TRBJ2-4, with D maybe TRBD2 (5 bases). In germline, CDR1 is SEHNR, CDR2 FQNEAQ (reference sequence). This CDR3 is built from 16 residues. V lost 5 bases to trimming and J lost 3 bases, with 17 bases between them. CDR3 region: CASSPGKSGGKNIQYF. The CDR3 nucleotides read TGTGCCAGCAGCCCCGGGAAGAGCGGAGGCAAAAACATTCAGTACTTC.

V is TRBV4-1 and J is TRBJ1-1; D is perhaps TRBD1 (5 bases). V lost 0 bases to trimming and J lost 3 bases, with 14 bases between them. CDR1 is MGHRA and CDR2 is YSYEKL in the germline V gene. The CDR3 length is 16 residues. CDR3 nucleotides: TGCGCCAGCAGCCAAGAGAACCCGGGACGGGACACTGAAGCTTTCTTT. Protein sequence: CASSQENPGRDTEAFF.

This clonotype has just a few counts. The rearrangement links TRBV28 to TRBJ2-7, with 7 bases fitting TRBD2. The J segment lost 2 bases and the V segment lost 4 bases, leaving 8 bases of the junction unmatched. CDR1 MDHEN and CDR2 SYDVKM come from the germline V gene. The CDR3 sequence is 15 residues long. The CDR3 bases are TGTGCCAGCAGTTCCCTGACTAGCTTTCCCTACGAGCAGTACTTC. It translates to CASSSLTSFPYEQYF.

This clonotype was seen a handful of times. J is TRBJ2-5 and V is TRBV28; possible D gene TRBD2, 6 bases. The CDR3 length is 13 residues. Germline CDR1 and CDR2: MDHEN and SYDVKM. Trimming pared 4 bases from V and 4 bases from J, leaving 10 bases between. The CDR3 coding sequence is TGTGCCAGCAGTTATGCAGCGGGAGAGACCCAGTACTTC. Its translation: CASSYAAGETQYF.

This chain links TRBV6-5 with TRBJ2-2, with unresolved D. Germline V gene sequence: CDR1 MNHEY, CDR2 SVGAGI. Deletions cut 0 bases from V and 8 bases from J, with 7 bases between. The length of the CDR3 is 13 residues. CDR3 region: CASSYSELGELFF. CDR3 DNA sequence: TGTGCCAGCAGTTACTCGGAGTTGGGGGAGCTGTTTTTT.

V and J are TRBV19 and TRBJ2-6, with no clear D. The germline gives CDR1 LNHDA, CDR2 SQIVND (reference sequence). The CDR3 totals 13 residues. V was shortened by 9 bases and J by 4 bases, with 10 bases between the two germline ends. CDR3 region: CASGFIGANVLTF. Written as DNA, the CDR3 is TGTGCCAGCGGCTTCATCGGGGCCAACGTCCTGACTTTC. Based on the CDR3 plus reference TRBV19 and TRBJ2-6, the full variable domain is DGGITQSPKYLFRKEGQNVTLSCEQNLNHDAMYWYRQDPGQGLRLIYYSQIVNDFQKGDIAEGYSVSREKKESFPLTVTSAQKNPTAFYLCASGFIGANVLTFGAGSRLTVL.

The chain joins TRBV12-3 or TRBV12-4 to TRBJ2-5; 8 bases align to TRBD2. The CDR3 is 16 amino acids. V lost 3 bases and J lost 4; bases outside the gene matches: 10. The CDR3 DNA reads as TGTGCCAGCAGTTTGCTCCCAGCGGGGGTGGGAGAGACCCAGTACTTC. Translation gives CASSLLPAGVGETQYF.

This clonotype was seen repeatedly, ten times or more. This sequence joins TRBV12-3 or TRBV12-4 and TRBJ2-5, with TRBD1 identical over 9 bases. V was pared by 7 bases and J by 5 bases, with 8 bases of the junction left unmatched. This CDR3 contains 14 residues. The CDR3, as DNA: TGTGCCAGCAATGACAGGGGGGTACACGAGACCCAGTACTTC. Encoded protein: CASNDRGVHETQYF.

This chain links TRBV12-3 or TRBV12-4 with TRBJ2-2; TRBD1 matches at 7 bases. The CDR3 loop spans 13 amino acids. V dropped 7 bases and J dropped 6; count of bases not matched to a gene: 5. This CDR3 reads CASTTGVAGELFF. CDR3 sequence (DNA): TGTGCCAGCACTACAGGGGTGGCCGGGGAGCTGTTTTTT.

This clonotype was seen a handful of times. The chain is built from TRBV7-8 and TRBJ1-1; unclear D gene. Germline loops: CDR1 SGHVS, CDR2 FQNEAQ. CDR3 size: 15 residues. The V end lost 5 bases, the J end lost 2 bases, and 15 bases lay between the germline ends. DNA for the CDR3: TGTGCCAGCAGCAGCCTCGACGGAGGAAACACTGAAGCTTTCTTT. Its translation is CASSSLDGGNTEAFF.

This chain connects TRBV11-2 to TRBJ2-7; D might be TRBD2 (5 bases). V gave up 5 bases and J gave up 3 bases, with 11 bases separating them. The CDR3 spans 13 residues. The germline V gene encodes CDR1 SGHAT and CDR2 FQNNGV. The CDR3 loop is CASSLAYSYEQYF. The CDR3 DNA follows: TGTGCCAGCAGCCTAGCTTACAGCTACGAGCAGTACTTC.

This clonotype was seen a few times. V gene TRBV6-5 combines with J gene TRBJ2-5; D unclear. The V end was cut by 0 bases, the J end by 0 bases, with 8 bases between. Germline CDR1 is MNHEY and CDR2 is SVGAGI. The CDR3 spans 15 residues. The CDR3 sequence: CASSYSSSYQETQYF. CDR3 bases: TGTGCCAGCAGTTACTCATCGAGTTACCAAGAGACCCAGTACTTC.

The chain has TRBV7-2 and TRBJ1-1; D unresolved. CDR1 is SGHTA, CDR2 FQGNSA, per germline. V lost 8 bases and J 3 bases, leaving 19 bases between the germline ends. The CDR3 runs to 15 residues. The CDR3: CASCWSRVSDTEAFF. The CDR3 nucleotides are TGTGCCAGCTGCTGGAGCCGGGTTTCCGACACTGAAGCTTTCTTT.

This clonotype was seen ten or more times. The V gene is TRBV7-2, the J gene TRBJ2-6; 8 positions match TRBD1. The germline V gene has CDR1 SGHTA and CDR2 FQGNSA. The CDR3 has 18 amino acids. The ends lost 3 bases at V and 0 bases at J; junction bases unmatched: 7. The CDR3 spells CASSLDRAEASGANVLTF. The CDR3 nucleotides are TGTGCCAGCAGCTTGGACAGGGCTGAAGCCTCTGGGGCCAACGTCCTGACTTTC.

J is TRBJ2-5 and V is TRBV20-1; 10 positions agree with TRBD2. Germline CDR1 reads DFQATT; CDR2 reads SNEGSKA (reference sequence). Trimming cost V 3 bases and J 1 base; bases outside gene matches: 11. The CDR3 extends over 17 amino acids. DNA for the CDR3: TGCAGTGCTAGGGGGTCTAGCGGGGGAGAAATCCAAGAGACCCAGTACTTC. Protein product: CSARGSSGGEIQETQYF.

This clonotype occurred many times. CDR3 sequence (DNA): TGCGCCAGCAGCCAAGGATCCGACAGGGCCCCCGGAGGAAACACCATATATTTT. Translating it yields CASSQGSDRAPGGNTIYF. The chain links TRBV4-1 to TRBJ1-3; 7 nucleotides match TRBD1. CDR3 length: 18 residues. CDR1 and CDR2 (germline): MGHRA, YSYEKL. The V gene end was trimmed by 1 base and the J gene end by 4 bases; junction bases not matched to a gene: 13.

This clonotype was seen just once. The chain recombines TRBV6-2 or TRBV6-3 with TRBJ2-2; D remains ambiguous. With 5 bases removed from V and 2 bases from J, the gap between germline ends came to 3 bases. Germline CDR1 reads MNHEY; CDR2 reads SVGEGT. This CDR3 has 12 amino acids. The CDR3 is CASSANTGELFF. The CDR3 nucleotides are TGTGCCAGCAGTGCCAACACCGGGGAGCTGTTTTTT.

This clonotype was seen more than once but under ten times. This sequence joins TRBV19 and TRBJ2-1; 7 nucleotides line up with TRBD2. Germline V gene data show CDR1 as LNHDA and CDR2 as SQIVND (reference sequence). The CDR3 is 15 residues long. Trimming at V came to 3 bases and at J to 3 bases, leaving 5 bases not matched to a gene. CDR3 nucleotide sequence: TGTGCCAGTAGTATTGGTGGGGAGGGCTACAATGAGCAGTTCTTC. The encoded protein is CASSIGGEGYNEQFF.

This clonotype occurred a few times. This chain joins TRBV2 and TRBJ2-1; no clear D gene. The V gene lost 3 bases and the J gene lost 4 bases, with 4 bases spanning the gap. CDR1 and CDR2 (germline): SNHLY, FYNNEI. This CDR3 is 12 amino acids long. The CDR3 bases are TGTGCCAGCAGTGAGTGGTACAATGAGCAGTTCTTC. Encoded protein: CASSEWYNEQFF.

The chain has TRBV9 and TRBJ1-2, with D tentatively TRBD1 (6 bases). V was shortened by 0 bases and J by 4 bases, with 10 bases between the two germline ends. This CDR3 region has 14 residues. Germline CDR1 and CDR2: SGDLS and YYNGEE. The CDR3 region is CASSVAEDSYGYTF. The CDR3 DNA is TGTGCCAGCAGCGTAGCTGAGGACAGCTATGGCTACACCTTC.

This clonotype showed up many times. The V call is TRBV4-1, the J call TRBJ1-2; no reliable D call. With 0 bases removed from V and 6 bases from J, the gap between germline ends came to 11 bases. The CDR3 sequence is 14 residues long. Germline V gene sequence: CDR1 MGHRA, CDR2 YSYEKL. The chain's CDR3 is CASSQDPGSDGYTF. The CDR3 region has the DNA TGCGCCAGCAGCCAAGACCCGGGGAGTGATGGCTACACCTTC.

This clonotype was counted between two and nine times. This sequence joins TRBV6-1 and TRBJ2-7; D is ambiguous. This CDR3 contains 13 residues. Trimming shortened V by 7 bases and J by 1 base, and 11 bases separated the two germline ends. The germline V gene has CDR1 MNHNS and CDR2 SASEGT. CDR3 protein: CASTGVGSYEQYF. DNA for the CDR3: TGTGCCAGCACTGGTGTTGGATCCTACGAGCAGTACTTC.